This T cell receptor (beta chain) appears in the sequencing data of a study of T cell changes during pregnancy in multiple sclerosis. Sequencing used immunoSEQ multiplex PCR; TCRdb keeps in-frame clones, though not all of them. Among approximately 58,000 clones listed, around 92% were seen once. Unmatched junction bases numbered 6, after V lost 5 bases and J lost 5 bases. The length of the CDR3 is 15 residues. The germline CDR1 and CDR2 sequences are SEHNR and FQNEAQ (reference sequence). The sequencing here drew on CD4+ T cells from peripheral blood mononuclear cells, taken after pregnancy. This clonotype originated in a female donor in good health, enrolled as a control in a pregnancy study. The chain combines TRBV7-9 with TRBJ2-1; 10 positions agree with TRBD2. CDR3 amino acids: CASSVLAGKHNEQFF. The CDR3 DNA reads TGTGCCAGCAGCGTACTAGCGGGGAAACACAATGAGCAGTTCTTC.